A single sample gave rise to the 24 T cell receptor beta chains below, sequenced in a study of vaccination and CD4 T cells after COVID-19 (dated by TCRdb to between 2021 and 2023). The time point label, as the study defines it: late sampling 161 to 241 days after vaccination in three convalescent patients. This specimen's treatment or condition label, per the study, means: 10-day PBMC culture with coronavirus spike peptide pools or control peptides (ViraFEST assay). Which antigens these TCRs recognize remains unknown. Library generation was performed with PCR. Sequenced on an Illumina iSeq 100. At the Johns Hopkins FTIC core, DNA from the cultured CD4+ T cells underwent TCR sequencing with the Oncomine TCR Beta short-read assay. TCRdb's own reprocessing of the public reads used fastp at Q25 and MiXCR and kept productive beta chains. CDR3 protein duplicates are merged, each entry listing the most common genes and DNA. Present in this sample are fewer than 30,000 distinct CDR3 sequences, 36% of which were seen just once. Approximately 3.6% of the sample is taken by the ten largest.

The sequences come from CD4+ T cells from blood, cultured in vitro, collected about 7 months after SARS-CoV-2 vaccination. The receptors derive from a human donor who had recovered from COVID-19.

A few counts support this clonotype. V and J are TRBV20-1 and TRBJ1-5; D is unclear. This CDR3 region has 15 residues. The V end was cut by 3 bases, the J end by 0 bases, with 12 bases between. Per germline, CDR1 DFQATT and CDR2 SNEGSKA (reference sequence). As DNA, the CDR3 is TGCAGTGCTAGTTTCCAGACCCATAGCAATCAGCCCCAGCATTTT. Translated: CSASFQTHSNQPQHF.

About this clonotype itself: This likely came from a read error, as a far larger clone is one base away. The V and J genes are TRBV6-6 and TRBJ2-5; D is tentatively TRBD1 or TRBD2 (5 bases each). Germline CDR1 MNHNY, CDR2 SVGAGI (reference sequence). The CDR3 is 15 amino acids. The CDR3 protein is CTSSYSGFGAETQYF. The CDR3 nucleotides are TGTACCAGCAGTTACTCCGGGTTCGGGGCGGAGACCCAGTACTTC.

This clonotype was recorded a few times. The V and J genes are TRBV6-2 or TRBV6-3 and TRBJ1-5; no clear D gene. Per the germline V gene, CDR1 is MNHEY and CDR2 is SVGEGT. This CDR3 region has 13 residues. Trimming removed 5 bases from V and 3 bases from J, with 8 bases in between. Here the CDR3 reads CASSRIDNQPQHF. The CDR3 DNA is TGTGCCAGCAGTAGAATTGACAATCAGCCCCAGCATTTT.

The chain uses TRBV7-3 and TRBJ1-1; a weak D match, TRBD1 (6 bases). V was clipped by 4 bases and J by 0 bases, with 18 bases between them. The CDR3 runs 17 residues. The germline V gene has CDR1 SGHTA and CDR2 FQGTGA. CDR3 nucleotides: TGTGCCAGCAGCTACAGGGCCTTAGGCTACTTGAACACTGAAGCTTTCTTT. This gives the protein CASSYRALGYLNTEAFF.

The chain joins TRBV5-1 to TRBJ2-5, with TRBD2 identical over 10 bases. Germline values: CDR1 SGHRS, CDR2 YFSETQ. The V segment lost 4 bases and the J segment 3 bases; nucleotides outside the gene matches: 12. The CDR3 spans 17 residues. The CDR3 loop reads CASSPPSSGRAKETQYF. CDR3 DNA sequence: TGCGCCAGCAGCCCTCCTTCTAGCGGGAGAGCCAAAGAGACCCAGTACTTC.

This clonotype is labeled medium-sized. CDR3 nucleotides: TGCAGTGCTAGGATCGGCGGGGACAGGGGGAGAGGACAGCCCCAGCATTTT. Protein: CSARIGGDRGRGQPQHF. This chain joins TRBV20-1 and TRBJ1-5; 11 nucleotides agree with TRBD1. Germline V CDR1 and CDR2: DFQATT, SNEGSKA (reference sequence). This CDR3 comprises 17 residues. The J segment lost 7 bases and the V segment lost 3 bases, leaving 14 bases of the junction unmatched.

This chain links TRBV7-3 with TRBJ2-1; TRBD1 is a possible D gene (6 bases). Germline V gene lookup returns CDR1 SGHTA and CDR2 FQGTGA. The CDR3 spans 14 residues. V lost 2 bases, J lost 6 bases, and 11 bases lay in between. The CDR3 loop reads CASSLGGPSNEQFF. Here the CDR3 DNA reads TGTGCCAGCAGCTTAGGGGGCCCTAGCAATGAGCAGTTCTTC.

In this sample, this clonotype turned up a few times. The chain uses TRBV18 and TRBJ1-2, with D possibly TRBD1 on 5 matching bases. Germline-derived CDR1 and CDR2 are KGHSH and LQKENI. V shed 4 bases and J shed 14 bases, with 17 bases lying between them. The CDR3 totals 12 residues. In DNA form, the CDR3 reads TGTGCCAGCTCACTGACAGTTGTCGGGGAGACCTTC. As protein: CASSLTVVGETF.

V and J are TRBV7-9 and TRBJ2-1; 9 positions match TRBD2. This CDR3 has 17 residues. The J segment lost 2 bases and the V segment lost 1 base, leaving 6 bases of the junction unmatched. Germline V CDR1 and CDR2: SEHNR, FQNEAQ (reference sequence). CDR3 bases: TGTGCCAGCAGCTTAGGGCTAGCGGGACCTACCTACAATGAGCAGTTCTTC. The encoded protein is CASSLGLAGPTYNEQFF.

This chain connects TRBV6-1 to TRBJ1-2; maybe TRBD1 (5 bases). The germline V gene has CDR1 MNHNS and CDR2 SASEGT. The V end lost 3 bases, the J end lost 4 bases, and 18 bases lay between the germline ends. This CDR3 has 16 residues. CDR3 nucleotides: TGTGCCAGCAGTGATCGGGGCCGGAAAGCGGTCTATGGCTACACCTTC. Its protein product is CASSDRGRKAVYGYTF.

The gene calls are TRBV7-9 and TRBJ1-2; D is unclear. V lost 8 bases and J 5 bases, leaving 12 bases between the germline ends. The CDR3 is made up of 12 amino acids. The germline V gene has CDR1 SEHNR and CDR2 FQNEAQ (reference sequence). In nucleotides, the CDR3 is TGTGCCAGCTCCTCTGGGGTATATGGCTACACCTTC. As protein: CASSSGVYGYTF.

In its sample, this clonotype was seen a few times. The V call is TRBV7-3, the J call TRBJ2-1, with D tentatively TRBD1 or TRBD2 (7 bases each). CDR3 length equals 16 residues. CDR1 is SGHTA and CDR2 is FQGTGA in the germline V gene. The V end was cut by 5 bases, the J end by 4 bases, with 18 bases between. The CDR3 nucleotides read TGTGCCAGCAGCCGAGGGGGGGGACAGCTATACAATGAGCAGTTCTTC. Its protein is CASSRGGGQLYNEQFF.

The CDR3 loop is CASARQGQGSYEQYF. The CDR3 region has the DNA TGTGCCAGCGCTAGGCAGGGACAGGGCTCCTACGAGCAGTACTTC. This chain uses TRBV27 with TRBJ2-7; 9 nucleotides agree with TRBD1. This CDR3 has 15 amino acids. The ends lost 8 bases at V and 0 bases at J; junction bases unmatched: 8. CDR1 is MNHEY and CDR2 is SMNVEV in the germline V gene (reference sequence).

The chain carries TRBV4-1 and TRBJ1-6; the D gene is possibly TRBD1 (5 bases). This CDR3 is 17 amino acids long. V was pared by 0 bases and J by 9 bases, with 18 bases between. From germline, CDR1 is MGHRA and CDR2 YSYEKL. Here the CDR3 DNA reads TGCGCCAGCAGCCAAGAGTCGGCTGGGGCGCGGGCTTCACCCCTCCACTTT. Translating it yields CASSQESAGARASPLHF.

The CDR3 here is CASSPRGRGRVMGANVLTF. The CDR3 nucleotides read TGTGCCAGCAGCCCCCGGGGCAGGGGCCGGGTAATGGGGGCCAACGTCCTGACTTTC. The genes are TRBV6-1 and TRBJ2-6; weak D call: TRBD1 (6 bases). The CDR3 is made up of 19 amino acids. Between the trimmed V and J ends, which lost 6 bases and 4 bases, there was a span of 25 bases. The germline CDR1 and CDR2 sequences are MNHNS and SASEGT.

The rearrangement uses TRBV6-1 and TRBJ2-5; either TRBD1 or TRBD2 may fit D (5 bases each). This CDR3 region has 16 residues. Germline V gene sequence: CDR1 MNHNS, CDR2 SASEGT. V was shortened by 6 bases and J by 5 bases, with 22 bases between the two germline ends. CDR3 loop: CASRADPHGAGETQYF. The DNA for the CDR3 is TGTGCCAGCAGAGCCGACCCCCACGGGGCTGGGGAGACCCAGTACTTC.

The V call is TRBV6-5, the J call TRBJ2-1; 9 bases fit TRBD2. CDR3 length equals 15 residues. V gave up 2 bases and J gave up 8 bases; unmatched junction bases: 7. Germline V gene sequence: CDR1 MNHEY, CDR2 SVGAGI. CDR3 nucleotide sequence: TGTGCCAGCAGTTACGGCCTAGCGGGACCCTATGAGCAGTTCTTC. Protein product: CASSYGLAGPYEQFF.

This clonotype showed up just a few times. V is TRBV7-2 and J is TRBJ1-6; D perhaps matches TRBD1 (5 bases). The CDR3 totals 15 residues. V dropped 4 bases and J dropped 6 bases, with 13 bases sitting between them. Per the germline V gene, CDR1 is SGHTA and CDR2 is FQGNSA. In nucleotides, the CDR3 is TGTGCCAGCAGCTCAGATCGGGGGGGTAATTCACCCCTCCACTTT. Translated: CASSSDRGGNSPLHF.

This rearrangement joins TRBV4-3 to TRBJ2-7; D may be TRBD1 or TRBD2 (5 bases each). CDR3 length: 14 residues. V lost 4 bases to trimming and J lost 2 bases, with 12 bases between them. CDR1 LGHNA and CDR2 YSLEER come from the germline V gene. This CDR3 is CASSPGTVAYEQYF. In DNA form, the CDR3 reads TGCGCCAGCAGCCCCGGGACGGTGGCCTACGAGCAGTACTTC.

In nucleotides, the CDR3 is TGTGCCAGCAGTACCGGGACCGACAATGAGCAGTTCTTC. Translating it yields CASSTGTDNEQFF. V gene TRBV12-3 or TRBV12-4 combines with J gene TRBJ2-1, with D possibly being TRBD1 or TRBD2 (5 bases each). Trimming removed 5 bases at V and 5 bases at J, with 10 bases between. The length of the CDR3 is 13 residues.

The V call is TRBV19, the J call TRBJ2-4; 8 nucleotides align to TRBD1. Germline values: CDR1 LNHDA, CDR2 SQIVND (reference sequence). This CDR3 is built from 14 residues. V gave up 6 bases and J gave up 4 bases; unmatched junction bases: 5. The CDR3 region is CASRAGQVKNIQYF. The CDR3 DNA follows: TGTGCCAGTAGGGCGGGACAGGTAAAAAACATTCAGTACTTC.

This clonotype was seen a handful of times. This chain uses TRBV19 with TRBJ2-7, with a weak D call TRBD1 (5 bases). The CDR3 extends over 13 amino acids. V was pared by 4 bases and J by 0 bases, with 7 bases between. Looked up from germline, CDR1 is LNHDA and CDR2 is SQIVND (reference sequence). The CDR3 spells CASSTQGSYEQYF. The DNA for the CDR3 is TGTGCCAGTAGTACGCAGGGCTCCTACGAGCAGTACTTC.

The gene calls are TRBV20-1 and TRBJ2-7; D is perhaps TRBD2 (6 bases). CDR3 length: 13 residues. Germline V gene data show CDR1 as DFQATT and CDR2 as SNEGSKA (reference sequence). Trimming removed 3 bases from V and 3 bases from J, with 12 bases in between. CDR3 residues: CSASLTSFYEQYF. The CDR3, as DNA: TGCAGTGCTAGCCTGACTAGTTTCTACGAGCAGTACTTC.

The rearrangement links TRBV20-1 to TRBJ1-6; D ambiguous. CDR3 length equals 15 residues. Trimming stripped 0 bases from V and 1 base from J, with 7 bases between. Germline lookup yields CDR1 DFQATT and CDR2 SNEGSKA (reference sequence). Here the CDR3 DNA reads TGCAGTGCTAGAGATCGGGGTTCCTATAATTCACCCCTCCACTTT. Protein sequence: CSARDRGSYNSPLHF.